The clone carrying this T cell receptor beta chain was detected once. Antigen unknown. The CDR3 runs to 12 residues. Germline V lookup: CDR1 KGHSH, CDR2 LQKENI. The V and J ends lost 2 bases and 2 bases respectively, with 3 bases between them. Profiling relied on immunoSEQ multiplex PCR, and the TCRdb table lists in-frame clones only, not all of them. The data contain 50,000 to 80,000 clones, about 90% of them singletons. The sample originates from a study of OX40 agonist ivuxolimab in advanced cancers. As for the study in general: At doses from 0.01 to 10 mg/kg, patients were given intravenous ivuxolimab every 2 weeks. Patients achieving partial responses numbered three: one hepatocellular carcinoma case and two cutaneous melanoma cases.

Notes on the study in general: In the 0.1-3.0 mg/kg groups, partial responders showed among the lowest expansion.

This TCR was sampled from an adult with an advanced solid tumor such as melanoma, head and neck, liver or kidney cancer. The starting material was CD4+ or CD8+ T cells sorted from blood, obtained in a trial of the OX40 agonist ivuxolimab. The rearrangement joins TRBV18 to TRBJ2-5; no reliable D call. The CDR3 nucleotides are TGTGCCAGCTCACCAGCTCAAGAGACCCAGTACTTC. Its translation is CASSPAQETQYF.